The present TCR beta chain was sequenced within a study of human T cells and chemical hapten exposure (dated by TCRdb to the early 2020s). Describing the broader study: Libraries were pooled for sequencing, and per-sample TCR yields varied mainly because of small differences in library volumes within the pool. In alopecia patients, the study followed how the peripheral blood TCR repertoire changed in vivo over primary and secondary sensitization to diphenylcyclopropenone (DPC), a hapten.

Total RNA was extracted from unfractionated whole blood that had been collected in Tempus Blood RNA tubes. As TCR sequencing controls, about 5 healthy volunteers were used, with blood taken at day 0, 2 weeks and 6 weeks. Findings and caveats that apply to the study as a whole: After repeated subsampling, changes were observed in the strength of the expansion versus patch-test correlation and in the threshold at which the correlation became significant. DPC sensitization did not change how many TCRs were above 1 in 1000 frequency, and no evidence was found of alterations in global repertoire structure.

From the germline V gene, CDR1 is SGDLS and CDR2 is YYNGEE. Inclusive of the bounding cysteine and phenylalanine, the CDR3 is 12 residues long. Left in the record is the CDR3 DNA by itself, 36 bases read in frame from the first base. V is cut by 3 bases and J by 3 bases, and the space between the germline ends is 6 bases. This clonotype was detected ten times or more. Its antigen target is currently unknown. No base quality values were provided; no much bigger clone lies one nucleotide off. During library preparation, unique molecular identifiers were attached to individual cDNA molecules so that TCRs could be counted in a quantitative, reproducible way. For every blood RNA sample, sequencing covered both the TCR alpha and TCR beta chains. The paper's data handling went like this. The median number of TCRs per sample was 85,000 to 100,000, ranging from about 20,000 to 750,000. The Decombinator software suite was used to annotate V, J and CDR3 in the TCR reads. For PS versus PT1 abundance plots, all samples were subsampled to the same number of TCRs (28,000). Expanded TCRs were defined as absent before sensitization and observed at least eight times at the 2-week time point. TCRdb redid the processing of the public reads, applying fastp at Q25 and MiXCR, and retained in-frame beta chains. One record per CDR3 amino acid sequence lists the most common genes and DNA. TCRdb's processing, not the authors' own work, is the source of the V and J calls. This sample has about 120,000 distinct CDR3 sequences in its table, and roughly 8.5% of those were observed once. The ten largest clonotypes hold roughly 1.3% of the sample.

Recombination joined TRBV9 with TRBJ2-5, with TRBD2 as a weak D call on 5 bases. Sequenced: whole blood. This clonotype was sampled from a human donor in good health. Some clones in this sample may be carry-over from other donors' samples. Donor details come from another sample of the same person, matched by shared clones. At the DNA level, the sequence is TGTGCCAGCAGCGACGGGAAAGAGACCCAGTACTTC. It codes for CASSDGKETQYF.